Each of the 3 T cell receptor beta chains below was sequenced from the same sample in a study. MiXCR, applied by TCRdb to the RT-PCR reads, yields one record per CDR3 protein. The sample contains approximately 720,000 distinct CDR3 sequences, 11% to 15% of which appear only once. The specimen was memory CD4+ T cells from blood. The receptors derive from a female donor in good health, serving as a healthy control.

This clonotype was counted many times. This chain joins TRBV7-2 and TRBJ2-5; TRBD2 aligns across 8 bases. The V gene end was trimmed by 3 bases and the J gene end by 4 bases; junction bases not matched to a gene: 10. The CDR3 runs to 16 residues. The germline V gene has CDR1 SGHTA and CDR2 FQGNSA. DNA for the CDR3: TGTGCCAGCAGCTTGGGCCCCACCGGGGGGGCAGAGACCCAGTACTTC. This codes for CASSLGPTGGAETQYF.

This clonotype has a handful of counts. CDR3 in amino acids: CASNPVPTYNEQFF. Written as DNA, the CDR3 is TGTGCCAGCAATCCCGTGCCCACCTACAATGAGCAGTTCTTC. This chain joins TRBV2 and TRBJ2-1; D call uncertain. V was shortened by 7 bases and J by 2 bases, with 12 bases between the two germline ends. Germline V gene sequence: CDR1 SNHLY, CDR2 FYNNEI. The length of the CDR3 is 14 residues.

The chain has TRBV15 and TRBJ1-3, with D unclear. V was pared by 4 bases and J by 0 bases, with 4 bases between. CDR3 length equals 13 residues. Germline CDR1 LNHNV, CDR2 YYDKDF (reference sequence). CDR3 bases: TGTGCCACCAGCACCAGCTCTGGAAACACCATATATTTT. It encodes CATSTSSGNTIYF.